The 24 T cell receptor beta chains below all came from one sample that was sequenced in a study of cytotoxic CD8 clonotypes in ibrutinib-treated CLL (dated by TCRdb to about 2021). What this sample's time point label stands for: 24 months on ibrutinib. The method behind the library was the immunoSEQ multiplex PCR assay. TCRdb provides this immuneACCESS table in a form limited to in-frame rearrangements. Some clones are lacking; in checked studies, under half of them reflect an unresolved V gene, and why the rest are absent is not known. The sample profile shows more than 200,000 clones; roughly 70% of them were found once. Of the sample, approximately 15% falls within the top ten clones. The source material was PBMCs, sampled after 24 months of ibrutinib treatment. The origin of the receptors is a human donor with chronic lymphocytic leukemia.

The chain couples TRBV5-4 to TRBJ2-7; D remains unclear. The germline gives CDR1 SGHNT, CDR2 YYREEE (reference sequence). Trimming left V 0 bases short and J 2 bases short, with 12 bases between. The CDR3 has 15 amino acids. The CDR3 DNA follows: TGTGCCAGCAGCTTGGGCGGATCCAGCCCCTACGAGCAGTACTTC. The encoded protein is CASSLGGSSPYEQYF.

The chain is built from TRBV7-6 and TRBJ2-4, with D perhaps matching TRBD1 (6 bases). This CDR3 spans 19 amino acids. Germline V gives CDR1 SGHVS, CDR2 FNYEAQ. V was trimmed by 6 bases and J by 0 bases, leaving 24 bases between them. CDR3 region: CASSTGPDSGVLAKNIQYF. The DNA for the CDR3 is TGTGCCAGCAGTACGGGCCCGGACAGCGGAGTTTTAGCCAAAAACATTCAGTACTTC.

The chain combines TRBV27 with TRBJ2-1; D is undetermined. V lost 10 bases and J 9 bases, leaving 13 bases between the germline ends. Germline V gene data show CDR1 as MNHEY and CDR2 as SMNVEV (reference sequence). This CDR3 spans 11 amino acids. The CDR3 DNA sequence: TGTGCCATTGGTCCGGGCAGTGAGCAGTTCTTC. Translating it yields CAIGPGSEQFF.

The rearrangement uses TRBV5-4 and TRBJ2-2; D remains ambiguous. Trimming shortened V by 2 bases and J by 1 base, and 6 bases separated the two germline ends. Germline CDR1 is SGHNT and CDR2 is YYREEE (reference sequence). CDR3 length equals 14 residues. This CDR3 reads CASSFDQNTGELFF. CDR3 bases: TGTGCCAGCAGCTTCGATCAGAACACCGGGGAGCTGTTTTTT.

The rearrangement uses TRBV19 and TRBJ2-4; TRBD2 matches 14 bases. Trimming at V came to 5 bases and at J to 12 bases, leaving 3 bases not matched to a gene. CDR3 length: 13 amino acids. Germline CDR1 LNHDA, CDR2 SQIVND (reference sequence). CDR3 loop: CASSLGLAGAQYF. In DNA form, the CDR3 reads TGTGCCAGTAGTTTGGGACTAGCGGGAGCTCAGTACTTC.

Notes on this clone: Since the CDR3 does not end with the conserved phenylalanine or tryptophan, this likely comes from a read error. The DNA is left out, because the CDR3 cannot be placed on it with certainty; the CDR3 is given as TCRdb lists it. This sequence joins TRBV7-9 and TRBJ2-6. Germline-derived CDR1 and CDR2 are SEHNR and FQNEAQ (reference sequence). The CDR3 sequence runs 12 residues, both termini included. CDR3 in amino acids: CASSPAPRIFVS.

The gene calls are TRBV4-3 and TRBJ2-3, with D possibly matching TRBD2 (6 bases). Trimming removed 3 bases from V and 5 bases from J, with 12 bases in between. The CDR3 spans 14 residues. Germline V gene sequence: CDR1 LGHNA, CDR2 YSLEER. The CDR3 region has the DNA TGCGCCAGCAGCCACCGGGACTTTAAAGATACGCAGTATTTT. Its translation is CASSHRDFKDTQYF.

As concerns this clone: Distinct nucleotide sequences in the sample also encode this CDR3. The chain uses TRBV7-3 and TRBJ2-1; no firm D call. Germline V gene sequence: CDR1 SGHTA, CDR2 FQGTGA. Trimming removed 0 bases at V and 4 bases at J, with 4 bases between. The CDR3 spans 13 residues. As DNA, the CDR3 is TGTGCCAGCAGCTTAACAGCGTACAATGAGCAGTTCTTC. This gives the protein CASSLTAYNEQFF.

CDR3 DNA sequence: TGTGCCAGCAGCTTAACGGGACAGGATAACACTGAAGCTTTCTTT. The encoded protein is CASSLTGQDNTEAFF. This rearrangement joins TRBV7-3 to TRBJ1-1, with TRBD1 identical over 8 bases. The CDR3 extends over 15 amino acids. Germline loops: CDR1 SGHTA, CDR2 FQGTGA. The V and J ends lost 0 bases and 2 bases, in that order; junction bases with no gene match: 2.

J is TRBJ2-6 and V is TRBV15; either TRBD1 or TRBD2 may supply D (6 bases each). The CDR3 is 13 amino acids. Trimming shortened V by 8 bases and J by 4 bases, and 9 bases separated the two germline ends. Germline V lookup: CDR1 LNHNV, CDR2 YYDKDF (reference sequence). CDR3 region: CATGGTGANVLTF. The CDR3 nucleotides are TGTGCCACCGGAGGGACAGGGGCCAACGTCCTGACTTTC.

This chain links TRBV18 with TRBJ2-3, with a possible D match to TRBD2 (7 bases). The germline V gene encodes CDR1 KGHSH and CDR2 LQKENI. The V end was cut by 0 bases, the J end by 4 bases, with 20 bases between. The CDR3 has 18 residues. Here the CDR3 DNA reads TGTGCCAGCTCACCACCGTCTAGGGGGGGCTCAAAGGCAGATACGCAGTATTTT. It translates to CASSPPSRGGSKADTQYF.

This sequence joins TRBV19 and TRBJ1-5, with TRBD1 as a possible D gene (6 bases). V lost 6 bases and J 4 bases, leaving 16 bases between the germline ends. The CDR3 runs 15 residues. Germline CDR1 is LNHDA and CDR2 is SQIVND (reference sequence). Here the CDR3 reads CASSHPGHFNQPQHF. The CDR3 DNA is TGTGCCAGTAGCCATCCGGGACACTTTAATCAGCCCCAGCATTTT. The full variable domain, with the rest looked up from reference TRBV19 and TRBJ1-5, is DGGITQSPKYLFRKEGQNVTLSCEQNLNHDAMYWYRQDPGQGLRLIYYSQIVNDFQKGDIAEGYSVSREKKESFPLTVTSAQKNPTAFYLCASSHPGHFNQPQHFGDGTRLSIL.

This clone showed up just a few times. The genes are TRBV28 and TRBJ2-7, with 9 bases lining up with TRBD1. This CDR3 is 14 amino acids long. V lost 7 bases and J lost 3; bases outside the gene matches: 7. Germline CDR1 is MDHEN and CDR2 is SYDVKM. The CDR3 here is CASITGGDIYEQYF. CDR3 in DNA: TGTGCCAGCATTACAGGGGGCGATATCTACGAGCAGTACTTC.

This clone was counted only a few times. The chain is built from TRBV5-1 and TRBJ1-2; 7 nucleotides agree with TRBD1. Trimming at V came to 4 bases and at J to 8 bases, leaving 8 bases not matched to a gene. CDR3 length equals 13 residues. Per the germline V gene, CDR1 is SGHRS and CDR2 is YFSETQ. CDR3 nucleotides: TGCGCCAGCAGCGTCCAGGGGGGAGACGGCTACACCTTC. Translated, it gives CASSVQGGDGYTF.

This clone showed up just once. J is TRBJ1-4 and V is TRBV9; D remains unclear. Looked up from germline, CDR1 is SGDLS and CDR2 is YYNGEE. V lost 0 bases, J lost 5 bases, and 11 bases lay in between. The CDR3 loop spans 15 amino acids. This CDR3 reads CASSVGAAANEKLFF. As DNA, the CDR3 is TGTGCCAGCAGCGTAGGTGCAGCTGCAAATGAAAAACTGTTTTTT.

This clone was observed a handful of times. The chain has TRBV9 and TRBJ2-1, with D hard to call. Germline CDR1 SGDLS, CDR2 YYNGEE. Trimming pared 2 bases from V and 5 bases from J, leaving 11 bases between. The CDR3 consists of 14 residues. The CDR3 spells CASSVSGRHNEQFF. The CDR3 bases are TGTGCCAGCAGCGTTTCTGGCAGGCACAATGAGCAGTTCTTC.

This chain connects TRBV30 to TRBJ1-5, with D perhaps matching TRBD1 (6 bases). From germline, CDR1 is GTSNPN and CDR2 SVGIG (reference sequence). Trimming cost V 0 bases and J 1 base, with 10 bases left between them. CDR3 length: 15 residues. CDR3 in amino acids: CAWSVAGTSNQPQHF. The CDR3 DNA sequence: TGTGCCTGGAGTGTTGCAGGGACAAGCAATCAGCCCCAGCATTTT.

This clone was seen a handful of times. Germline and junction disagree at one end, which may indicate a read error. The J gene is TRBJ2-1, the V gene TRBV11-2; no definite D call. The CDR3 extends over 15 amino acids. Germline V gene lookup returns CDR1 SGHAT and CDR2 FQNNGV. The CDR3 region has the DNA TGTGCCAGCAGCCTAGAAGCCGGCTCCTACAATGAGCAGTTCTTC. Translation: CASSLEAGSYNEQFF.

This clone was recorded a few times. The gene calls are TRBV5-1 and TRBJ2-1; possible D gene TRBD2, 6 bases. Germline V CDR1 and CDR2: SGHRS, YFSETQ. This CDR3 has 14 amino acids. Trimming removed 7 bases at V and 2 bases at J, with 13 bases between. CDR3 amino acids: CASAWGEPYNEQFF. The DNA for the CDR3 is TGCGCCAGCGCTTGGGGGGAGCCCTACAATGAGCAGTTCTTC.

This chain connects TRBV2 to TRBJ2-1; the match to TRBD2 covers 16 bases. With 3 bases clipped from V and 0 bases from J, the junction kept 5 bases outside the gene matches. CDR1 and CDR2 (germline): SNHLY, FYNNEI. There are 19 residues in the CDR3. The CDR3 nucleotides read TGTGCCAGCAGTGAGGGGACTAGCGGGAGGGCCCTCTCCTACAATGAGCAGTTCTTC. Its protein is CASSEGTSGRALSYNEQFF.

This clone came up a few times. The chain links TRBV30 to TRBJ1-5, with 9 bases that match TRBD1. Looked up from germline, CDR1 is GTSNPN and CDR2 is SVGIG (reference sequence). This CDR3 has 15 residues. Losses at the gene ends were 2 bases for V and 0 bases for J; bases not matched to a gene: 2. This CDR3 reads CAWSRTGDSNQPQHF. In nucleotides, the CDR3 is TGTGCCTGGAGTAGGACAGGGGATAGCAATCAGCCCCAGCATTTT.

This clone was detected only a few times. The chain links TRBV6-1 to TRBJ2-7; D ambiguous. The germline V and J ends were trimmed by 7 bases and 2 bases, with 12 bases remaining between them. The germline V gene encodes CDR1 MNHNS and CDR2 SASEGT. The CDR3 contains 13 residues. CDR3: CASNPTNPYEQYF. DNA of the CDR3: TGTGCCAGCAATCCGACCAATCCCTACGAGCAGTACTTC.

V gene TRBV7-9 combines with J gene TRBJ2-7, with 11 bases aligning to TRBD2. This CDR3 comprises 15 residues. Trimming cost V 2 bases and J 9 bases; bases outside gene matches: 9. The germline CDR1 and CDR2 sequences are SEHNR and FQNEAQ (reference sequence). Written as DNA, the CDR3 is TGTGCCAGCAGCTTACCGGGACTAGCGGAATCTGGGCAGTACTTC. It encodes CASSLPGLAESGQYF.

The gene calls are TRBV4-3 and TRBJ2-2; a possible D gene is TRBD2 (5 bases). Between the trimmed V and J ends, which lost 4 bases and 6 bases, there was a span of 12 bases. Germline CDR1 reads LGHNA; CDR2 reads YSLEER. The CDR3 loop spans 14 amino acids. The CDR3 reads CASSPRTAAGELFF. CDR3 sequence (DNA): TGCGCCAGCAGCCCGCGGACTGCGGCCGGGGAGCTGTTTTTT.